Below, 24 T cell receptor beta chains from the same sample are listed, as sequenced in a study of T cell clonality in common variable immunodeficiency. Libraries were prepared by immunoSEQ multiplex PCR; TCRdb keeps only in-frame clonotypes and omits some of them. There are under 45,000 clones in the sample, none observed a single time. Sequencing was carried out using peripheral blood mononuclear cells. These receptors came from a person between 18 and 70 years old in good health.

Many counts were recorded for this clone. The read ends 3 residues early relative to the CDR3; the germline J gene fills the gap. V gene TRBV7-9 combines with J gene TRBJ1-2; 7 nucleotides agree with TRBD1. After removal of 4 bases from V and 5 bases from J, the junction contained 7 bases not matched to a gene. This CDR3 region has 14 residues. Germline CDR1 is SEHNR and CDR2 is FQNEAQ (reference sequence). The CDR3 bases that were read are TGTGCCAGCAGCTACCTACAGGGGCCGTATGGC. Protein product: CASSYLQGPYG. From start to end, the CDR3 is CASSYLQGPYGYTF.

This clone was counted only a few times. The sequenced fragment ends 3 residues before the CDR3 boundary, so the rest is inferred from the germline J gene. The V gene is TRBV7-9, the J gene TRBJ1-2; D is undetermined. Per the germline V gene, CDR1 is SEHNR and CDR2 is FQNEAQ (reference sequence). The CDR3 loop spans 15 amino acids. The CDR3 bases that were read are TGTGCCAGCAGCTCCGGTGTTGGGCTAATCTACGAC. Amino acids: CASSSGVGLIYD. The complete CDR3 protein is CASSSGVGLIYDYTF.

This clone was detected many times. Read coverage stops 3 residues before the CDR3 terminus; the germline J gene supplies the remainder. This chain joins TRBV20-1 and TRBJ2-7; possibly TRBD1 for D (6 bases). This CDR3 contains 12 residues. Germline V gives CDR1 DFQATT, CDR2 SNEGSKA (reference sequence). Trimming took 5 bases from V and 3 from J, leaving 11 bases between them. The CDR3 bases that were read are TGCAGTGCTGCCACAGGGAGCTACGAG. Amino acid sequence: CSAATGSYE. The entire CDR3 protein is CSAATGSYEQYF.

The table lists this clone with many counts. From the germline J gene comes the end of the CDR3, since the read stops 3 residues before it. The rearrangement links TRBV19 to TRBJ2-5, with 7 bases aligning to TRBD1. J was trimmed by 4 bases and V by 6 bases; bases with no gene match: 8. CDR1 and CDR2 from the germline V gene are LNHDA and SQIVND (reference sequence). This CDR3 has 14 residues. CDR3 bases read: TGTGCCAGTAGGGGTGGTGGGACAGCAGAGACC. Translating gives CASRGGGTAET. The CDR3 reads in full as CASRGGGTAETQYF.

This clone was recorded at least ten times. The read ends 3 residues shy of where the CDR3 ends; the end is completed using the germline J gene. The V call is TRBV19, the J call TRBJ2-5; weak D call: TRBD1 (6 bases). CDR1 LNHDA and CDR2 SQIVND come from the germline V gene (reference sequence). V dropped 3 bases and J dropped 2 bases, with 13 bases sitting between them. This CDR3 contains 15 residues. The CDR3 sequence: CASSILGQWQETQYF. The covered CDR3 bases are TGTGCCAGTAGTATCCTAGGACAGTGGCAAGAGACC.

This clone occurred a few times. The CDR3 end falls 3 residues outside the read, so it is completed with the germline J gene. The chain joins TRBV6-1 to TRBJ2-7; D gene ambiguous. The CDR3 covers 15 residues. Trimming took 2 bases from V and 0 from J, leaving 11 bases between them. Germline loops: CDR1 MNHNS, CDR2 SASEGT. The CDR3 protein is CASSESAESSYEQYF. The covered CDR3 bases are TGTGCCAGCAGTGAATCGGCGGAAAGCTCCTACGAG.

This clone has ten or more counts. The sequenced fragment ends 3 residues before the CDR3 boundary, so the rest is inferred from the germline J gene. This sequence joins TRBV12-3 or TRBV12-4 and TRBJ2-7; 7 nucleotides align to TRBD1. The CDR3 has 13 amino acids. V dropped 5 bases and J dropped 6; count of bases not matched to a gene: 7. CDR3 loop: CASSLTTGFEQYF. The sequenced CDR3 bases are TGTGCCAGCAGTCTAACGACAGGGTTCGAG.

The sample holds many counts of this clone. The read is 3 residues too short to cover the CDR3 end, so that end is filled in from the germline J gene. The chain carries TRBV2 and TRBJ2-1; TRBD2 matches 10 bases. The germline V gene has CDR1 SNHLY and CDR2 FYNNEI. This CDR3 contains 15 residues. Trimming at V came to 10 bases and at J to 0 bases, leaving 6 bases not matched to a gene. The sequenced CDR3 bases are TGTGCCACCAAAGCGGGAGGGCCCTCCTACAATGAG. Protein: CATKAGGPSYNE. The entire CDR3 protein reads CATKAGGPSYNEQFF.

This clone has at least ten counts. With the read ending 3 residues before the CDR3 end, the germline J gene is used to fill in that end. This chain joins TRBV5-6 and TRBJ2-7, with TRBD2 matching 9 bases. This CDR3 spans 15 amino acids. The trim removed 3 bases at V and 3 bases at J, leaving 7 bases unmatched. Germline V gene sequence: CDR1 SGHDT, CDR2 YYEEEE. CDR3 bases read: TGTGCCAGCAGCTCCCTAGCGGGGTCAGGCTACGAG. It translates to CASSSLAGSGYE. The CDR3 reads in full as CASSSLAGSGYEQYF.

This clone was counted a few times. The read terminates 3 residues ahead of where the CDR3 ends, so the germline J gene completes it. The J gene is TRBJ1-2, the V gene TRBV7-2, with D possibly matching TRBD1 (6 bases). The CDR3 is made up of 14 amino acids. CDR1 is SGHTA, CDR2 FQGNSA, per germline. Trimming took off 0 bases at V and 7 bases at J, with 12 bases between the two ends. CDR3 bases read: TGTGCCAGCAGCTTAGCGTCACAGGGCCCTGGC. Its protein is CASSLASQGPG. The CDR3, in full, reads CASSLASQGPGYTF.

This clone was seen ten or more times. Read sequence stops 3 residues before the CDR3 end, and the germline J gene provides the missing end. J is TRBJ2-5 and V is TRBV7-9, with D perhaps assigned TRBD1 or TRBD2 (5 bases each). The germline V and J ends were trimmed by 4 bases and 4 bases, with 16 bases remaining between them. This CDR3 has 15 amino acids. Looked up from germline, CDR1 is SEHNR and CDR2 is FQNEAQ (reference sequence). The covered CDR3 bases are TGTGCCAGCAGCTCTACCCCAGGGAGTTCAGAGACC. The encoded protein is CASSSTPGSSET. The entire CDR3 is CASSSTPGSSETQYF.

This clone was seen a handful of times. The CDR3 end falls 3 residues outside the read, so it is completed with the germline J gene. The genes are TRBV11-2 and TRBJ1-1, with 10 bases matching TRBD1. Trimming cost V 2 bases and J 7 bases; bases outside gene matches: 4. The germline CDR1 and CDR2 sequences are SGHAT and FQNNGV. The CDR3 is made up of 14 amino acids. The CDR3 bases that were read are TGTGCCAGCAGCTTATCTGGGGACAGGGGTGAA. Its protein product is CASSLSGDRGE. The CDR3 in full is CASSLSGDRGEAFF.

This clone was picked up many times. The read ends 3 residues early relative to the CDR3; the germline J gene fills the gap. The chain joins TRBV20-1 to TRBJ1-1; no definite D call. The CDR3 is 10 amino acids. CDR1 and CDR2 from the germline V gene are DFQATT and SNEGSKA (reference sequence). Here the CDR3 reads CSASNREAFF. The sequenced part of the CDR3 DNA is TGCAGTGCTTCGAACAGAGAA.

This clone was seen repeatedly, ten times or more. The read ends 3 residues early relative to the CDR3; the germline J gene fills the gap. The V call is TRBV7-3, the J call TRBJ2-1, with 9 bases matching TRBD2. The CDR3 is 17 amino acids. V lost 4 bases, J lost 7 bases, and 14 bases stayed unmatched. Germline V CDR1 and CDR2: SGHTA, FQGTGA. CDR3 loop: CASSSGVLAGHSNEQFF. The sequenced CDR3 bases are TGTGCCAGCAGCTCGGGGGTACTAGCGGGCCACTCGAATGAG. Variable domain in full (rest from reference TRBV7-3 and TRBJ2-1): GAGVSQTPSNKVTEKGKYVELRCDPISGHTALYWYRQSLGQGPEFLIYFQGTGAADDSGLPNDRFFAVRPEGSVSTLKIQRTERGDSAVYLCASSSGVLAGHSNEQFFGPGTRLTVL.

Turning to this clone: The read finishes 3 residues shy of the CDR3 end, and the germline J gene is used to complete it. V gene TRBV30 combines with J gene TRBJ2-3; 11 positions match TRBD1. The CDR3 spans 15 residues. CDR1 is GTSNPN, CDR2 SVGIG, per germline (reference sequence). The CDR3 sequence is CACRRPGTGGETQYF. The covered CDR3 bases are TGTGCCTGCAGACGACCTGGGACAGGGGGGGAGACG.

Turning to this clone: The sequence runs out 3 residues before the end of the CDR3; the remainder is reconstructed from the germline J gene. The chain has TRBV19 and TRBJ2-2; 9 nucleotides line up with TRBD1. Germline loops: CDR1 LNHDA, CDR2 SQIVND (reference sequence). The CDR3 is 15 amino acids. The DNA read from the CDR3 is TGTGCCAGTAGCGAATTGGGACAGGGAAACGAAAAG. Its protein is CASSELGQGNEK. The whole CDR3 reads CASSELGQGNEKLFF. The full variable domain, in which reference TRBV19 and TRBJ2-2 provide the parts outside the CDR3, is DGGITQSPKYLFRKEGQNVTLSCEQNLNHDAMYWYRQDPGQGLRLIYYSQIVNDFQKGDIAEGYSVSREKKESFPLTVTSAQKNPTAFYLCASSELGQGNEKLFFGEGSRLTVL.

This clone was found a few times. The read terminates 3 residues ahead of where the CDR3 ends, so the germline J gene completes it. The chain links TRBV7-9 to TRBJ2-3, with D possibly TRBD2 on 6 matching bases. The germline V gene has CDR1 SEHNR and CDR2 FQNEAQ (reference sequence). V was clipped by 7 bases and J by 6 bases, with 8 bases between them. CDR3 size: 11 residues. The DNA read from the CDR3 is TGTGCCAGCACTGGGGGGGATACG. This translates into CASTGGDT. The full CDR3 protein reads CASTGGDTQYF.

This clone was observed a few times. CDR3 in amino acids: CASSILGIPMNTEAFF. Incomplete CDR3 DNA: TGTGCCAGTAGTATTCTGGGCATACCTATGAACACTGAA. J is TRBJ1-1 and V is TRBV19, with unresolved D. The read is 3 residues too short to cover the CDR3 end, so that end is filled in from the germline J gene. Germline loops: CDR1 LNHDA, CDR2 SQIVND (reference sequence). The CDR3 consists of 16 residues. V shed 3 bases and J shed 0 bases, with 14 bases lying between them.

This clone was picked up many times. The missing CDR3 end, 3 residues past where the read stops, is filled in from the germline J gene. This chain uses TRBV10-3 with TRBJ2-1; 9 positions match TRBD2. Germline-derived CDR1 and CDR2 are ENHRY and SYGVKD. Trimming cost V 6 bases and J 5 bases; bases outside gene matches: 5. This CDR3 has 14 residues. The CDR3 protein is CAIRRLADNNEQFF. The CDR3 bases that were read are TGTGCCATCAGGCGACTAGCGGATAACAATGAG.

This clone was observed at least ten times. The sequence runs out 3 residues before the end of the CDR3; the remainder is reconstructed from the germline J gene. V and J are TRBV20-1 and TRBJ1-4; tentative D call: TRBD1 (5 bases). Germline values: CDR1 DFQATT, CDR2 SNEGSKA (reference sequence). Between the trimmed V and J ends, which lost 2 bases and 6 bases, there was a span of 10 bases. There are 13 residues in the CDR3. CDR3 sequence reads: CSARKGLYEKLFF. The sequenced part of the CDR3 DNA is TGCAGTGCTAGAAAGGGGCTATATGAAAAA.

This clone was detected many times. The CDR3 end falls 3 residues outside the read, so it is completed with the germline J gene. V gene TRBV11-2 combines with J gene TRBJ2-7; 8 nucleotides match TRBD1. The V gene end was trimmed by 5 bases and the J gene end by 4 bases; junction bases not matched to a gene: 10. CDR1 SGHAT and CDR2 FQNNGV come from the germline V gene. The CDR3 extends over 15 amino acids. The CDR3 bases that were read are TGTGCCAGCAGCCTGACCGACAGGGGTGGATACGAG. It codes for CASSLTDRGGYE. The entire CDR3 is CASSLTDRGGYEQYF. Filled out from reference TRBV11-2 and TRBJ2-7, the complete variable domain reads EAGVAQSPRYKIIEKRQSVAFWCNPISGHATLYWYQQILGQGPKLLIQFQNNGVVDDSQLPKDRFSAERLKGVDSTLKIQPAKLEDSAVYLCASSLTDRGGYEQYFGPGTRLTVT.

With respect to this clone: With the read ending 3 residues before the CDR3 end, the germline J gene is used to fill in that end. The chain has TRBV19 and TRBJ2-7; TRBD1 agrees at 10 bases. CDR3 size: 17 residues. The germline gives CDR1 LNHDA, CDR2 SQIVND (reference sequence). V shed 3 bases, J shed 2 bases, and the junction held 10 bases outside the gene matches. CDR3 bases read: TGTGCCAGTAGTATCGTTTACTCGGACAGGGGGACCTACGAG. Translating gives CASSIVYSDRGTYE. The full CDR3 reads CASSIVYSDRGTYEQYF.

This clone was recorded at least ten times. CDR3 region: CASSRDRGKNTIYF. Incomplete CDR3 DNA: TGCGCCAGCAGCCGGGACAGGGGGAAAAACACC. The chain links TRBV5-1 to TRBJ1-3; 11 positions match TRBD1. With the read ending 3 residues before the CDR3 end, the germline J gene is used to fill in that end. V was clipped by 4 bases and J by 6 bases; unmatched bases: 3. This CDR3 comprises 14 residues. Looked up from germline, CDR1 is SGHRS and CDR2 is YFSETQ.

Many counts were recorded for this clone. The read ends 3 residues early relative to the CDR3; the germline J gene fills the gap. This chain uses TRBV19 with TRBJ2-1, with D possibly matching TRBD2 (6 bases). The germline V gene encodes CDR1 LNHDA and CDR2 SQIVND (reference sequence). V dropped 7 bases and J dropped 8 bases, with 21 bases sitting between them. The CDR3 length is 15 residues. CDR3 loop: CASTPYRDLGDEQFF. The covered CDR3 bases are TGTGCCAGTACCCCTTACCGGGACTTAGGCGATGAG. The variable domain in full, completed from reference TRBV19 and TRBJ2-1, reads DGGITQSPKYLFRKEGQNVTLSCEQNLNHDAMYWYRQDPGQGLRLIYYSQIVNDFQKGDIAEGYSVSREKKESFPLTVTSAQKNPTAFYLCASTPYRDLGDEQFFGPGTRLTVL.